Each of the 2 T cell receptor beta chains below was sequenced from the same sample in a study of T-cell reconstitution after alpha-beta-depleted transplantation in children (dated by TCRdb to the mid-2010s). The library was prepared using PCR. The instrument given in TCRdb is Illumina HiSeq 2500. Molecular barcoding was employed in the preparation of TCR libraries, with unique molecular identifiers being used to normalize TCRbeta repertoire quantification. Clones were called with MiXCR by TCRdb after fastp trimmed the public reads at Q25, and only in-frame beta chains were retained. CDR3 protein sequences are deduplicated, and each keeps its most common genes and DNA. Within this sample are 200,000 to 300,000 distinct CDR3 sequences, with about 12% of them counted one time only. The ten biggest clones cover roughly 2.6% of the sample. The material sequenced was PBMCs from the stem cell graft donor, taken from the stem cell graft. These TCRs come from a human donor who donated a stem cell graft to a child with acute lymphoblastic leukemia.

The chain joins TRBV4-2 to TRBJ2-7, with D perhaps TRBD2 (6 bases). Germline V gene sequence: CDR1 LGHNA, CDR2 YNFKEQ. V lost 8 bases to trimming and J lost 4 bases, with 12 bases between them. This CDR3 comprises 12 residues. The CDR3 bases are TGTGCCAGCGCCGGTGGGGGGTACGAGCAGTACTTC. It codes for CASAGGGYEQYF.

This clonotype was detected ten times or more. J is TRBJ2-1 and V is TRBV12-3 or TRBV12-4; D is undetermined. V lost 1 base and J lost 4, with 11 bases in between. The CDR3 contains 15 residues. The CDR3 DNA sequence: TGTGCCAGCAGTTTAGTCGGAGTAGGATACAATGAGCAGTTCTTC. Amino acid sequence: CASSLVGVGYNEQFF.